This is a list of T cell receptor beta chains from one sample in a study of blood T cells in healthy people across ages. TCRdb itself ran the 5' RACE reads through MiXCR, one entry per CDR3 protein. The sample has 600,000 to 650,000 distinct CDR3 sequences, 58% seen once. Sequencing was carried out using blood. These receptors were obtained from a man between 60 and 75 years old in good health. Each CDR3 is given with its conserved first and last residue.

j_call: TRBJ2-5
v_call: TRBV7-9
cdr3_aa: CASSFPAGGLMETQYF

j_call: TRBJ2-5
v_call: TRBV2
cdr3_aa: CASSAGRTQETQYF

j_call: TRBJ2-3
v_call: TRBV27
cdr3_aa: CASSGAPRADTQYF

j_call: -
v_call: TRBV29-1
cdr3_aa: CSVAVSYNEQYF

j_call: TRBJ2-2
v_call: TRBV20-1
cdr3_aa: CSARAQPATGELFF

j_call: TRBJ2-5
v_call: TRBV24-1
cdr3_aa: CATSDPPGGGLAQETQYF

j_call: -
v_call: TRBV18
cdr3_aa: CASSPPGEQETQYF

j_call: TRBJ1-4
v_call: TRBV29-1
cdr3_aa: CSASRATNEKLFF

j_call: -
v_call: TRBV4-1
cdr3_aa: CASSQDTPYEQYF

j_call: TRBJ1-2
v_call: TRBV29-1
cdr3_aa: CSVGKANYGYTF

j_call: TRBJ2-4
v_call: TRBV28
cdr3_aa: CASVGTSKNIQYF

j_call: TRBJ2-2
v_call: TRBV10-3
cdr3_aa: CAISESSLAGGRNTGELFF